This T cell receptor (beta chain) is from a study of blood T cell repertoires in COVID-19 (dated by TCRdb to the early 2020s). General notes on the study: Collaborator samples came from the United States, Italy and Spain and covered acute and convalescent phases of COVID-19. The repertoires were released in a freely available public database meant as a resource for research on the immune response to SARS-CoV-2. Samples were obtained from the ongoing ImmuneRACE study (first 160 participants) and from roughly 1,300 subjects provided by 6 global collaborators. Subjects who had been exposed to COVID-19, were actively infected with it, or had recovered from it provided the deeply sampled blood TCRbeta repertoires that made up the dataset. Sample metadata almost always included a de-identified subject ID, COVID-19 status, age in years and sex. The prospective study material was composed of cDNA or gDNA derived from T cells, B-cell-depleted T cells, or PBMCs. Where available, HLA class I and class II types were taken from metadata supplied by the sample provider and were not determined by assay-based typing.

After removal of 6 bases from V and 6 bases from J, the junction retains 6 bases not matched to a gene. From cysteine to phenylalanine, the CDR3 is 14 amino acids long. CDR3 DNA only is kept here, 42 bases in frame from base 1. CDR1 and CDR2 are drawn from the germline V gene: MDHEN, SYDVKM. The immunoSEQ Assay, a bias-controlled multiplex PCR, was used to amplify TCRbeta CDR3 regions from genomic DNA. As for the authors' bioinformatics: The number of nucleated cells in each sample was estimated from the amplification of reference gene primers within the assay. To quantify the absolute abundance of each unique TCRbeta CDR3 rearrangement, sequence reads were collapsed and filtered. For each sample, productive Simpson clonality was calculated as the square root of Simpson's diversity index across productive rearrangements. The source is immuneACCESS, and TCRdb retained only in-frame sequences with V and J called. Part of the clones is not carried over; for the studies checked, unresolved V genes explain less than half of this, and the remainder is unexplained. V and J calls and clone size are copied from that table; D and trimming were computed from the DNA. The sample table shows under 55,000 clones, and over 65% are seen once. Of the sample, about 5.8% falls within the top ten clones.

The collaborating institutions used their own protocols to collect whole blood in K2EDTA tubes. Collaborator samples were shipped for TCRbeta analysis as frozen whole blood, isolated PBMCs, or DNA extracted from either sample type. In its sample, this clone was seen a few times. The target of this receptor is not known. Base qualities are not recorded, but no much larger clone differs from it by a single base. Overall study results and their limits: How much clinical and demographic metadata was included differed by source and by participant, and the metadata was provided uncurated.

The clonotype was recovered from a human donor in a cohort sampled during active COVID-19. Recombination linked TRBV28 to TRBJ1-5; TRBD1 aligns with 9 central bases. Specimen: peripheral blood. The CDR3 reads as follows: CASRYNRGLQPQHF. The DNA sequence is TGTGCCAGCAGGTATAACAGGGGGCTTCAGCCCCAGCATTTT.